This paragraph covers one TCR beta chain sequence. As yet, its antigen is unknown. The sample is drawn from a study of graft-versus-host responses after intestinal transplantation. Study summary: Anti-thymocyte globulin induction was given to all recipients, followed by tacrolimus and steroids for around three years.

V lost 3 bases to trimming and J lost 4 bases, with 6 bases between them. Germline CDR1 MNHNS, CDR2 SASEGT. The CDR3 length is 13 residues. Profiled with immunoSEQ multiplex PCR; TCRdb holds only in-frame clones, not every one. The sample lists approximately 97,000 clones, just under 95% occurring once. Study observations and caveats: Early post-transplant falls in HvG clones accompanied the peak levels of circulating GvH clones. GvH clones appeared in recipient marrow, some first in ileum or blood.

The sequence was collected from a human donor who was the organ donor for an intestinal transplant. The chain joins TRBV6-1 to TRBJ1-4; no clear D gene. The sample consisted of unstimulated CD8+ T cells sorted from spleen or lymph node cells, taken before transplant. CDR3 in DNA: TGTGCCAGCAGTGACACTTATAATGAAAAACTGTTTTTT. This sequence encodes CASSDTYNEKLFF.